This paragraph reports one T cell receptor (beta chain). Its antigen is not identified. Use of 60 Vbeta and 13 Jbeta primers characterized the PCR. Here immunoSEQ multiplex PCR was the method, and the copy in TCRdb shows in-frame clones only, minus some. The data show around 85,000 clones, approximately 80% seen once. Germline V CDR1 and CDR2: MNHNS, SASEGT. This CDR3 has 16 amino acids. The trim removed 3 bases at V and 2 bases at J, leaving 3 bases unmatched. This sample stems from a study of cytomegalovirus exposure and HLA in healthy donors. Overall study context: From HLA-typed donors, an early data release held some 91 million unique TCRs. Overall study results and limits: In an earlier analysis, productive rearrangement rates for most beta V segments clustered near 90% or 30%.

The sample was PBMCs. The rearrangement joins TRBV6-1 to TRBJ1-5; 11 bases align to TRBD1. This sequence originates from a woman aged 50 to 60 in good health and CMV-seropositive. This chain's CDR3 is CASSEDRGLGNQPQHF. CDR3 sequence (DNA): TGTGCCAGCAGTGAGGACAGGGGGCTAGGCAATCAGCCCCAGCATTTT.